A selection of T cell receptor beta chains follows, all from one sample in a study of T cells in Graves' hyperthyroidism and ophthalmopathy. TCRdb itself ran the multiplex PCR reads through MiXCR, one entry per CDR3 protein. This table holds some 770,000 distinct CDR3 sequences, about 15% found once. Sequences were obtained from blood. All receptors derive from a man aged 18 to 29 with Graves' hyperthyroidism. Each CDR3 is given with its conserved first and last residue. D genes are given only for firm matches. Size values are once, few and many counts, or a class for expanded clones, and some rows have none.

abundance	d_gene	v_gene	j_gene	CDR3aa	CDR3nt
NA	NA	TRBV28	TRBJ2-1	CASSLSALNEQFF	TGTGCCAGCAGTTTGAGCGCCCTGAATGAGCAGTTCTTC
NA	NA	TRBV19	TRBJ1-1	CASSILGGNTEAFF	TGTGCCAGTAGTATTCTCGGGGGGAACACTGAAGCTTTCTTT
many	TRBD2	TRBV2	TRBJ2-7	CASRFSGSIHEQYF	TGTGCCAGCAGGTTTAGCGGGAGTATCCACGAGCAGTACTTC
few	NA	TRBV15	TRBJ1-1	CATSNNRVGTEAFF	TGTGCCACCAGCAACAACAGGGTAGGCACTGAAGCTTTCTTT
few	TRBD2	TRBV5-1	TRBJ2-7	CASSLRTSGSPREQYF	TGCGCCAGCAGCTTGAGGACTAGCGGGAGCCCCAGGGAGCAGTACTTC
many	NA	TRBV6-1	TRBJ2-7	CASSESKQFAYEQYF	TGTGCCAGCAGTGAATCGAAACAGTTTGCCTACGAGCAGTACTTC
NA	NA	TRBV6-5	TRBJ2-7	CASSSNTYEQYF	TGTGCCAGCAGTTCTAACACCTACGAGCAGTACTTC
NA	NA	TRBV11-1	TRBJ2-1	CASSQGYEQFF	TGCGCCAGCAGCCAAGGCTATGAGCAGTTCTTC
many	NA	TRBV12-3/TRBV12-4	TRBJ2-2	CASSKFWGRTNTGELFF	TGTGCCAGCAGCAAATTCTGGGGGAGGACAAACACCGGGGAGCTGTTTTTT
once	NA	TRBV20-1	TRBJ1-2	CSASRGQGRGGGYTF	TGCAGTGCTAGTCGGGGTCAGGGGCGCGGAGGGGGCTACACCTTC
many	NA	TRBV28	TRBJ1-2	CASSLISGGGYGYTF	TGTGCCAGCAGTTTAATTTCGGGGGGGGGCTATGGCTACACCTTC
NA	NA	TRBV6-1	TRBJ2-3	CASRPDVGTQYF	TGTGCCAGCAGACCCGACGTTGGTACGCAGTATTTT
NA	TRBD1	TRBV7-9	TRBJ2-2	CASSLGQGLSNTGELFF	TGTGCCAGCAGCTTGGGACAGGGGTTGTCGAACACCGGGGAGCTGTTTTTT